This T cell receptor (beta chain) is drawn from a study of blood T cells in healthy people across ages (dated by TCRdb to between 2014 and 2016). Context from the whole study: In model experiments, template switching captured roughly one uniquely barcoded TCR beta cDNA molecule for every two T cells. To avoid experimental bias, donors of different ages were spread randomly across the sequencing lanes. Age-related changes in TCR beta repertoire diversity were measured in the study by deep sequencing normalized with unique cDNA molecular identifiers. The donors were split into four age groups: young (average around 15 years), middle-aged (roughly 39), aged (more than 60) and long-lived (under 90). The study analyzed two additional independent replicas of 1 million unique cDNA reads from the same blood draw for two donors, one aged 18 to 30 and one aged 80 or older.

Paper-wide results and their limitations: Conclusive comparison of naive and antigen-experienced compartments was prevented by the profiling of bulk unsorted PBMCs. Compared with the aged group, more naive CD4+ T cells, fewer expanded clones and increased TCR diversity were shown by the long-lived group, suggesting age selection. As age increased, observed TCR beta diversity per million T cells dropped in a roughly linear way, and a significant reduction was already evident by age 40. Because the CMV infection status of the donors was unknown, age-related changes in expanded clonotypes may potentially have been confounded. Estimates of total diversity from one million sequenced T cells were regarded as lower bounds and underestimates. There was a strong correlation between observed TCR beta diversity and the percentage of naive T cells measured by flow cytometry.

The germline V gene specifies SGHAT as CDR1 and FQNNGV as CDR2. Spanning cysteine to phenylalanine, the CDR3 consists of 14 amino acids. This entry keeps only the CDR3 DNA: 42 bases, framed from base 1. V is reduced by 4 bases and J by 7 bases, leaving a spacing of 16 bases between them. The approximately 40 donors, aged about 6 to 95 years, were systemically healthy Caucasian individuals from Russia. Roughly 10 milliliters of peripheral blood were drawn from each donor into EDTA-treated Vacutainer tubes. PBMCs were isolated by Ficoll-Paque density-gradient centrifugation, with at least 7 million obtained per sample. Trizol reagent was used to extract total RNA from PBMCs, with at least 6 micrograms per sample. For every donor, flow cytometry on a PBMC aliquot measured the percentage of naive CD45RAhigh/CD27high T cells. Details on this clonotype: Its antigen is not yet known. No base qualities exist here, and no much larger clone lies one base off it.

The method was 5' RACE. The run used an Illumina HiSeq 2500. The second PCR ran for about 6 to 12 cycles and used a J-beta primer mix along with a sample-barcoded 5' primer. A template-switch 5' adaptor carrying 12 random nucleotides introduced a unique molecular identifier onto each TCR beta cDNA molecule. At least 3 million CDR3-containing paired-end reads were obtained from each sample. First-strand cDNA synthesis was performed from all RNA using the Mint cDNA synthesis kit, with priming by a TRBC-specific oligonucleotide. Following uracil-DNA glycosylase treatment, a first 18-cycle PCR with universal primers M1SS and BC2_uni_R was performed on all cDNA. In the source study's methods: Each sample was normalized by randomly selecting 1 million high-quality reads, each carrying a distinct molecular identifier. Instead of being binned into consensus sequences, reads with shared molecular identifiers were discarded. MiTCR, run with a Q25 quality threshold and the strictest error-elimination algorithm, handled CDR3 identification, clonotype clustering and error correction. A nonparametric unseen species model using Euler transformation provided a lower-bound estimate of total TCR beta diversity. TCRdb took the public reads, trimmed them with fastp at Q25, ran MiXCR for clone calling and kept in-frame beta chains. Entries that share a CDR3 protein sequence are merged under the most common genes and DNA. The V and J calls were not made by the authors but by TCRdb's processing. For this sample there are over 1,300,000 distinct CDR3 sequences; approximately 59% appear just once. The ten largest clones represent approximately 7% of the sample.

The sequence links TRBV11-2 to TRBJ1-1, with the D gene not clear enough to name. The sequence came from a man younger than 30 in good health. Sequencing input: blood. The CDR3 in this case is CASSSVGSLGEAFF. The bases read TGTGCCAGCAGCTCCGTCGGGTCCCTAGGTGAAGCTTTCTTT.